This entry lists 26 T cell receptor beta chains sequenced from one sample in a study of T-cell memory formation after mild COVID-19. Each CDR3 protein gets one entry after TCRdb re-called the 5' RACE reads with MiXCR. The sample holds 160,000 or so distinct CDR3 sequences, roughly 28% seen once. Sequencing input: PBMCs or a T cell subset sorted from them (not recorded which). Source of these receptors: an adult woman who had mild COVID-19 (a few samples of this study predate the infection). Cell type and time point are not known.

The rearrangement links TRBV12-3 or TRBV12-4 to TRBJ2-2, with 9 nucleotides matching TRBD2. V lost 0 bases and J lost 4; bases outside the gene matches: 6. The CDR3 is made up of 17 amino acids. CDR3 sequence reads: CASSLAVTSGLTGELFF. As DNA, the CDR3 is TGTGCCAGCAGTTTAGCGGTAACTAGCGGGCTCACCGGGGAGCTGTTTTTT.

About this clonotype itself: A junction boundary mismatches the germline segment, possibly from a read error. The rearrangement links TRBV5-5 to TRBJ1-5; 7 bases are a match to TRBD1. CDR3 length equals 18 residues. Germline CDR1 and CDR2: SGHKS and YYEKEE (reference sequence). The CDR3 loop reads CASSLDTGAFYSNQHQHF. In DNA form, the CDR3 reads TGTGCCAGCAGCCTTGATACAGGGGCTTTTTATAGCAATCAGCACCAGCATTTT.

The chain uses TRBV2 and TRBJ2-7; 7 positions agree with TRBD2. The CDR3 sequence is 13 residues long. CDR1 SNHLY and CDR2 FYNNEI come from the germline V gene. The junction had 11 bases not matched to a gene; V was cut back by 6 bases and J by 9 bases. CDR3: CASRGLPSGGQYF. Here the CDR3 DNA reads TGTGCCAGCAGGGGACTACCGTCTGGGGGGCAGTACTTC.

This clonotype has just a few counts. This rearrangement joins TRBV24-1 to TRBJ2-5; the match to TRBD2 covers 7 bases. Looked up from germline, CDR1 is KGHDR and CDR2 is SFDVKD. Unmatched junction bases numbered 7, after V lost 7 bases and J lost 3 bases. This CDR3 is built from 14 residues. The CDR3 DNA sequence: TGTGCCACCAGCTCAAGCGGGGCAAAAGAGACCCAGTACTTC. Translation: CATSSSGAKETQYF.

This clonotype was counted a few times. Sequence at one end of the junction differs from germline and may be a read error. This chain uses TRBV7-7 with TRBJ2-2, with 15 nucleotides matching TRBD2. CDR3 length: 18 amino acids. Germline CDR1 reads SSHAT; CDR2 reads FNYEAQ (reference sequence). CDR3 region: CASSLTRTSGRAAGELFF. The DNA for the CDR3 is TGTGCTAGCAGCTTAACCCGGACTAGCGGGAGGGCTGCCGGGGAGCTGTTTTTT.

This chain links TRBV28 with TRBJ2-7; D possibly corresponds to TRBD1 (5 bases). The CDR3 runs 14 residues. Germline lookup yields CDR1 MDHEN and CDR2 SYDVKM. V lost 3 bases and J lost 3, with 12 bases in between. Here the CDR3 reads CASSLSGSVYEQYF. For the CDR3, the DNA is TGTGCCAGCAGTTTGTCAGGGTCGGTCTACGAGCAGTACTTC.

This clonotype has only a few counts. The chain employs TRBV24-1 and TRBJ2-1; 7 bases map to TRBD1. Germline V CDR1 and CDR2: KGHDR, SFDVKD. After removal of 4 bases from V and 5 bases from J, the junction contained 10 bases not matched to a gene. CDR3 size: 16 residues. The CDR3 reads CATSDLTGPNHNEQFF. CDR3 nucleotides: TGTGCCACCAGTGACCTGACAGGGCCTAATCACAATGAGCAGTTCTTC.

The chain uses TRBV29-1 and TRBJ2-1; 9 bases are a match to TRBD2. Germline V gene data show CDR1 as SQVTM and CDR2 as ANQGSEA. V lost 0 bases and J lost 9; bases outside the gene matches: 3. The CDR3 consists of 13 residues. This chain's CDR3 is CSVEDGGGGEQFF. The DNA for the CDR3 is TGCAGCGTTGAAGACGGCGGGGGGGGTGAGCAGTTCTTC.

CDR3 bases: TGTGCCAGCAGCCAAGCGAACTCGCCCACCGGGGAGCTGTTTTTT. This translates into CASSQANSPTGELFF. The chain couples TRBV3-1 to TRBJ2-2; D is ambiguous. Trimming cost V 1 base and J 4 bases, with 10 bases left between them. The CDR3 covers 15 residues. Germline V gene sequence: CDR1 LGHDT, CDR2 YNNKEL (reference sequence).

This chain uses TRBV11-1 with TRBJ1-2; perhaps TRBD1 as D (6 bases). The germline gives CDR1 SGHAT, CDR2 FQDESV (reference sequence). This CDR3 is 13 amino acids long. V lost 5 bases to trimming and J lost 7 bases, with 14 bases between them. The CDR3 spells CASSPRGTFGYTF. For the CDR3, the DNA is TGTGCCAGCAGCCCTAGGGGGACGTTTGGCTACACCTTC.

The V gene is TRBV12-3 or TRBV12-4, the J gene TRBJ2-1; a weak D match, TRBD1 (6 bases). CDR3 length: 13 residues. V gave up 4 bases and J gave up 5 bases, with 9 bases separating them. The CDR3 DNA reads TGTGCCAGCAGTTATGGACAGCACAATGAGCAGTTCTTC. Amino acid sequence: CASSYGQHNEQFF.

The CDR3 protein is CASSLVSGAGNEQYF. The CDR3 bases are TGCGCCAGCAGCTTGGTTTCTGGGGCAGGGAACGAGCAGTACTTC. The V and J genes are TRBV5-1 and TRBJ2-7; weak D call: TRBD1 (5 bases). The germline gives CDR1 SGHRS, CDR2 YFSETQ. The CDR3 covers 15 residues. V shed 0 bases and J shed 5 bases, with 15 bases lying between them.

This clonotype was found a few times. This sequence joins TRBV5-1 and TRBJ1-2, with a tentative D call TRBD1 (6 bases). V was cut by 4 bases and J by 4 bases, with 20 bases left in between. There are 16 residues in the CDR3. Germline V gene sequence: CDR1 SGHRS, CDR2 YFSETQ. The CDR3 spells CASSLDYREQSYGYTF. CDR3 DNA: TGCGCCAGCAGCCTAGATTACAGGGAACAGAGCTATGGCTACACCTTC.

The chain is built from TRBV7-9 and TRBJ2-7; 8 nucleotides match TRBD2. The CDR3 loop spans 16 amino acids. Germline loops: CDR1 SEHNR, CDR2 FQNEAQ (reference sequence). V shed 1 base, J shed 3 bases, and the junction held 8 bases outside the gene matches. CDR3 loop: CASSLVRGGTSYEQYF. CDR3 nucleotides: TGTGCCAGCAGCTTAGTACGGGGGGGCACCAGCTACGAGCAGTACTTC.

The CDR3 sequence is CASSTTTGPLETQYF. The CDR3 DNA follows: TGTGCCAGCAGTACCACGACTGGGCCACTAGAGACCCAGTACTTC. The chain has TRBV6-4 and TRBJ2-5; D unclear. Per germline, CDR1 MRHNA and CDR2 SNTAGT. The V end lost 5 bases, the J end lost 4 bases, and 17 bases lay between the germline ends. The CDR3 consists of 15 residues.

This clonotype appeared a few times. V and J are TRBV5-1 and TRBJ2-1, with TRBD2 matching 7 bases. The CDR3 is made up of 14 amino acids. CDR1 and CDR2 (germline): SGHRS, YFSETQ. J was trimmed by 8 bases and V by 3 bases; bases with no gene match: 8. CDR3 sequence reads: CASSWGGGDDEQFF. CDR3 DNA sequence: TGCGCCAGCAGCTGGGGGGGAGGGGACGATGAGCAGTTCTTC.

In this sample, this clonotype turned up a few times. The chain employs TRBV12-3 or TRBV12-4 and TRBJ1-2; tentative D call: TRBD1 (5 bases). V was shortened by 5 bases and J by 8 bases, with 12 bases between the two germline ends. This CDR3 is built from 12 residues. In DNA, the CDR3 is TGTGCCAGCAGTCCCCAGGGTTGGGGCTACACCTTC. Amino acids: CASSPQGWGYTF.

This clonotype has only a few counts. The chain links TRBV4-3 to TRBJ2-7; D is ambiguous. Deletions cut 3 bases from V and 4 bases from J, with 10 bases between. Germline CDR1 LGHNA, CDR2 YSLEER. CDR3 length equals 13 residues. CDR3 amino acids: CASSHYVLYEQYF. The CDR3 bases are TGCGCCAGCAGCCACTACGTCCTTTACGAGCAGTACTTC.

For the CDR3, the DNA is TGTGCCAGCAGCCAAGATCCTCGCGGATACAATGAGCAGTTCTTC. It translates to CASSQDPRGYNEQFF. The J gene is TRBJ2-1, the V gene TRBV3-1; D gene ambiguous. Trimming removed 0 bases at V and 4 bases at J, with 10 bases between. Germline CDR1 is LGHDT and CDR2 is YNNKEL (reference sequence). This CDR3 has 15 amino acids.

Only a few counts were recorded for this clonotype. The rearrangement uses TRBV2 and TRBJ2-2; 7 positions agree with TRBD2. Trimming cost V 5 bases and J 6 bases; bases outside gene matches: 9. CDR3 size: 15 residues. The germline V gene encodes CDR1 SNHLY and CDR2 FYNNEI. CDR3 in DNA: TGTGCCAGCAGTTCCCTGGGGGGGGAAGCCGGGGAGCTGTTTTTT. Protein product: CASSSLGGEAGELFF.

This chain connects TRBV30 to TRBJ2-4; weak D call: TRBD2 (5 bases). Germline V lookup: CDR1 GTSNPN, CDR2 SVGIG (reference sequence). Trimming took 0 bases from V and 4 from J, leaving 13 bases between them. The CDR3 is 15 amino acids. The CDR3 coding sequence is TGTGCCTGGAGTGTAGACCGGGATAGGAAAAACATTCAGTACTTC. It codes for CAWSVDRDRKNIQYF.

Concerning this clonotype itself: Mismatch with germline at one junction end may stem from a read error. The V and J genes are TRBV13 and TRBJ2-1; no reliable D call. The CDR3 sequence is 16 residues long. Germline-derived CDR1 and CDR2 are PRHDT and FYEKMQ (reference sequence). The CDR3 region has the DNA TGTGCCAGCAGCCTAGGCTTCGTCAGAGGTCACAATGAGCAGTTCTTC. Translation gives CASSLGFVRGHNEQFF.

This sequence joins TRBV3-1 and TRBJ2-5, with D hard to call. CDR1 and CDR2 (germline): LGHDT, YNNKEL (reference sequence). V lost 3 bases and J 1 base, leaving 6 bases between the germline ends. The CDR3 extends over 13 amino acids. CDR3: CASSQGSQETQYF. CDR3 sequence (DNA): TGTGCCAGCAGCCAGGGGTCCCAAGAGACCCAGTACTTC.

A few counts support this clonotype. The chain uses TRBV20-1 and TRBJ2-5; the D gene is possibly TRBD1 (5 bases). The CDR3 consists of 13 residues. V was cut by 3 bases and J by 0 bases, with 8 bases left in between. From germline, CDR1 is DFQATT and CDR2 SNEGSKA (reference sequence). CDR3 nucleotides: TGCAGTGCTAGCAGGACAAACCAAGAGACCCAGTACTTC. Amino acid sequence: CSASRTNQETQYF.

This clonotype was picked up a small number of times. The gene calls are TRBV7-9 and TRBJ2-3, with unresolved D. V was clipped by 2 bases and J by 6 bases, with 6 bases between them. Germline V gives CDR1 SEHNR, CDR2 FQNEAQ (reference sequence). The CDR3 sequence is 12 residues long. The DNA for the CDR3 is TGTGCCAGCAGCTTATTGGGGGATACGCAGTATTTT. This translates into CASSLLGDTQYF.

The CDR3 DNA reads as TGCGCCAGCAGCTTGTCGCAGGCGGGGTCAGATACGCAGTATTTT. Amino acids: CASSLSQAGSDTQYF. The rearrangement joins TRBV5-1 to TRBJ2-3, with a tentative D call TRBD2 (6 bases). Trimming took 1 base from V and 4 from J, leaving 13 bases between them. The CDR3 is 15 residues long. Per germline, CDR1 SGHRS and CDR2 YFSETQ.